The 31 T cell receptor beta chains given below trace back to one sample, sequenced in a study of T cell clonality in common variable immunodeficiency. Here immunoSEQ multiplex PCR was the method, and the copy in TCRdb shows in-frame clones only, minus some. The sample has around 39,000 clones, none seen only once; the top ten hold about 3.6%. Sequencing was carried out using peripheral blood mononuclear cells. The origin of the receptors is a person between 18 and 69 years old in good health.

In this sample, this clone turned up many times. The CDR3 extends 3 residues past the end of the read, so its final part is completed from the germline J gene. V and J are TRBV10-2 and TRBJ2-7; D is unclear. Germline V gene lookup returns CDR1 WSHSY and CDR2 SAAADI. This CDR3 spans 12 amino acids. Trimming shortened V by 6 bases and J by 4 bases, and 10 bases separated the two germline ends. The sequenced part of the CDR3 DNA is TGCGCCAGCAGCGAGACATCTTACGAG. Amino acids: CASSETSYE. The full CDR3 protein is CASSETSYEQYF.

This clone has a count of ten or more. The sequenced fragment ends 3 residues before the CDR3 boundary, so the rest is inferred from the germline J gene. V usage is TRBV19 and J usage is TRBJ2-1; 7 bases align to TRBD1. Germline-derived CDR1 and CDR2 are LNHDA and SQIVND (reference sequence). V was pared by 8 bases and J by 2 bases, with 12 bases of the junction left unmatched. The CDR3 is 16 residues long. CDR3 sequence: CASRNSRGRAYNEQFF. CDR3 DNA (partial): TGTGCCAGTCGTAATAGCAGGGGGAGAGCCTACAATGAG.

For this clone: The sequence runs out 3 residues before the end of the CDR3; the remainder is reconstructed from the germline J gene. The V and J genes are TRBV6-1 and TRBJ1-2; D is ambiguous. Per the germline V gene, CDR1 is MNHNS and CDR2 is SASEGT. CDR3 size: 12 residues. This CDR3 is CASSETRGGYTF. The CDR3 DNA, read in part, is TGTGCCAGCAGTGAAACCCGGGGAGGC.

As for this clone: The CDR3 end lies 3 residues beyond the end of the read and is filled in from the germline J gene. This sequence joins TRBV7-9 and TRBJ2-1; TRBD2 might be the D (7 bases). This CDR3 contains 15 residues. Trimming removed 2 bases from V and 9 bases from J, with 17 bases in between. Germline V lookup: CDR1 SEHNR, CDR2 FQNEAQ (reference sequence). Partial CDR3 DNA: TGTGCCAGCAGCTTATTGGGGGGGCGATCAGCTGAG. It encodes CASSLLGGRSAE. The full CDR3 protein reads CASSLLGGRSAEQFF.

CDR3 DNA (partial): TGTGCCAGCTCACCGGGACAGGGGGGATACGAC. As protein: CASSPGQGGYD. The whole CDR3 region reads CASSPGQGGYDYTF. The chain carries TRBV18 and TRBJ1-2; 11 bases fit TRBD1. The DNA ends 3 residues before the CDR3 does, and the rest of the CDR3 is filled in from the germline J gene. The CDR3 totals 14 residues. The germline CDR1 and CDR2 sequences are KGHSH and LQKENI.

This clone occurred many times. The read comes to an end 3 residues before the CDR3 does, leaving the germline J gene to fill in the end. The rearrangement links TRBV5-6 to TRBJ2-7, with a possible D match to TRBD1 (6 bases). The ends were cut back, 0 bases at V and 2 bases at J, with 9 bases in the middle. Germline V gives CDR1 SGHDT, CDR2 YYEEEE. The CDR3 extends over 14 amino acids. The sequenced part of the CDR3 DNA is TGTGCCAGCAGCTTGGCCCAGGGGACCTACGAG. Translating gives CASSLAQGTYE. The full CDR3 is CASSLAQGTYEQYF.

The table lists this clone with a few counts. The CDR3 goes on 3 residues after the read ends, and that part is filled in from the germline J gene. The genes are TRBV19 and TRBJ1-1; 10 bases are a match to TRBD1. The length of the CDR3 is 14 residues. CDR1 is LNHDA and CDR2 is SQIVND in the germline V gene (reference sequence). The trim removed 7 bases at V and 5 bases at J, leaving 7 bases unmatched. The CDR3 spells CASIGQGVGTEAFF. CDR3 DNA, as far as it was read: TGTGCCAGTATCGGACAGGGGGTCGGGACTGAA.

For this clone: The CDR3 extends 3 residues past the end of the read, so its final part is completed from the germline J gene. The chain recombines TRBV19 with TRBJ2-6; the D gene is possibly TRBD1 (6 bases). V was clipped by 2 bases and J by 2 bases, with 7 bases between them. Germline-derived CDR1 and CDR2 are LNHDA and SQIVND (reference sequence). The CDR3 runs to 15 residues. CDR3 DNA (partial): TGTGCCAGTAGTATACAGGGGACTGGGGCCAACGTC. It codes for CASSIQGTGANV. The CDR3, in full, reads CASSIQGTGANVLTF.

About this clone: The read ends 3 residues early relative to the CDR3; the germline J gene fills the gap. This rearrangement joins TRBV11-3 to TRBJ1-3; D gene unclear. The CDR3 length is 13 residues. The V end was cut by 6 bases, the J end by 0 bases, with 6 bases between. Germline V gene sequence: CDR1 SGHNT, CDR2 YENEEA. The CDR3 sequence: CASSPSSGNTIYF. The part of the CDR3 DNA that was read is TGTGCCAGCAGTCCCTCCTCTGGAAACACC.

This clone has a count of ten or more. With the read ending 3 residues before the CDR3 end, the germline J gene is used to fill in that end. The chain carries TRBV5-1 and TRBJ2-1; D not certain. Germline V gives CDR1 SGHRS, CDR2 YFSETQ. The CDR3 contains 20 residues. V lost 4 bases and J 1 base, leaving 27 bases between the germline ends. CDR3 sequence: CASSTHIYRNPLRSYNEQFF. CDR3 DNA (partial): TGCGCCAGCAGCACCCATATTTATAGGAATCCCCTCAGGTCCTACAATGAG.

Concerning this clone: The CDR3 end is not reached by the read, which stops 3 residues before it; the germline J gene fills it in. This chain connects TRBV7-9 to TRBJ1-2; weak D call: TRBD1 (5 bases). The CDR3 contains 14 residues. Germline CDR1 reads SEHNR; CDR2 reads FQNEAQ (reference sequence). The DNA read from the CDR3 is TGTGCCAGCACCACCGGGGGGGGATCCTACGAC. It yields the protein CASTTGGGSYD. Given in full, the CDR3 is CASTTGGGSYDYTF.

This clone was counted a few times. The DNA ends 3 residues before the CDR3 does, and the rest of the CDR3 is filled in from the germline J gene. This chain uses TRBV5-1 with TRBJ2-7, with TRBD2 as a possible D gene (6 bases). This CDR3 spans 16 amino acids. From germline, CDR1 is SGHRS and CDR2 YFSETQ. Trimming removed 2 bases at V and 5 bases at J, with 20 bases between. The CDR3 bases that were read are TGCGCCAGCAGCTTTGTCCTTAGCGGCAATCCTAACGAG. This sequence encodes CASSFVLSGNPNE. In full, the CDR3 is CASSFVLSGNPNEQYF.

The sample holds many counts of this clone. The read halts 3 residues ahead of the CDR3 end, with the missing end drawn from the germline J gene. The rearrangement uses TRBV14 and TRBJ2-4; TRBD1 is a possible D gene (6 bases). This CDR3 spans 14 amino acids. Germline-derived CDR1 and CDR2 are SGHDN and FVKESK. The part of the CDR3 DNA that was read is TGTGCCAGCAGCCAAGTACAGGGTTATTCACTT. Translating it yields CASSQVQGYSL. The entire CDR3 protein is CASSQVQGYSLQYF.

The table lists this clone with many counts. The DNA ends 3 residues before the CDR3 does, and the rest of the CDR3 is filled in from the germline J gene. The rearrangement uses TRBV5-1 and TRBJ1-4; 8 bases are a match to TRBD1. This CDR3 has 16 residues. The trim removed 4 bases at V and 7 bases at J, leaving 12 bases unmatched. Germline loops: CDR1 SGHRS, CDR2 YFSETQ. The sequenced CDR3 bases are TGCGCCAGCAGCCCTGGGTTCCAGGGGGCGGGTGAAAAA. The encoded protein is CASSPGFQGAGEK. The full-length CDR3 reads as CASSPGFQGAGEKLFF. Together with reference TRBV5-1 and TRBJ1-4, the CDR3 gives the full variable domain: KAGVTQTPRYLIKTRGQQVTLSCSPISGHRSVSWYQQTPGQGLQFLFEYFSETQRNKGNFPGRFSGRQFSNSRSEMNVSTLELGDSALYLCASSPGFQGAGEKLFFGSGTQLSVL.

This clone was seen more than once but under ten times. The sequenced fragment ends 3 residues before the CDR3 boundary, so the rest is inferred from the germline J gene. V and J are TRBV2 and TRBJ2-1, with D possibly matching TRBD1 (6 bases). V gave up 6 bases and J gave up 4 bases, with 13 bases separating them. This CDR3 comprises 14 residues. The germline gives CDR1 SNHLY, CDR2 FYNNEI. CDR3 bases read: TGTGCCAGCAGACAGTTGGACAGATACAATGAG. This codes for CASRQLDRYNE. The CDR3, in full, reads CASRQLDRYNEQFF. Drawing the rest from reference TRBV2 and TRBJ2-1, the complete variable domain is EPEVTQTPSHQVTQMGQEVILRCVPISNHLYFYWYRQILGQKVEFLVSFYNNEISEKSEIFDDQFSVERPDGSNFTLKIRSTKLEDSAMYFCASRQLDRYNEQFFGPGTRLTVL.

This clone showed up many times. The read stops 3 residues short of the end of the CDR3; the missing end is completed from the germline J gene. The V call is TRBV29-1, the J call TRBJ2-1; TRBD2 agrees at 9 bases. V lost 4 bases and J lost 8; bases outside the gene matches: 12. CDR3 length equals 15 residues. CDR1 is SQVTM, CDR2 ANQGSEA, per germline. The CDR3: CSVGAGTSLLHEQFF. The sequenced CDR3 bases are TGCAGCGTTGGGGCCGGGACTAGCTTGCTCCATGAG.

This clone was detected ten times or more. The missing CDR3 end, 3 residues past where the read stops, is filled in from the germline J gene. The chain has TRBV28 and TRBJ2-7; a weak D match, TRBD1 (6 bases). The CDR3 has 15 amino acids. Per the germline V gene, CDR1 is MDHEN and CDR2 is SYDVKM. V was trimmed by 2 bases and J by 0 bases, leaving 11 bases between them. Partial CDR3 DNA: TGTGCCAGCAGTTTAGGGGGACAACCCTCCTACGAG. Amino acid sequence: CASSLGGQPSYE. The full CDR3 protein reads CASSLGGQPSYEQYF. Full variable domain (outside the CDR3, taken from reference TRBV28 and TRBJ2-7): DVKVTQSSRYLVKRTGEKVFLECVQDMDHENMFWYRQDPGLGLRLIYFSYDVKMKEKGDIPEGYSVSREKKERFSLILESASTNQTSMYLCASSLGGQPSYEQYFGPGTRLTVT.

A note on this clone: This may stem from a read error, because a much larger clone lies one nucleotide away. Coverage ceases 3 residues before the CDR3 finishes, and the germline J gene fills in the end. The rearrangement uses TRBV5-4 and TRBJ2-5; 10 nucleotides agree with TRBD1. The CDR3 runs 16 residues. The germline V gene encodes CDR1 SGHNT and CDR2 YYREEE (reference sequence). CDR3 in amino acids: CASSLGQGAFGDTQYF. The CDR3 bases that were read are TGTGCCAGCAGCTTGGGACAGGGGGCATTTGGAGATACC.

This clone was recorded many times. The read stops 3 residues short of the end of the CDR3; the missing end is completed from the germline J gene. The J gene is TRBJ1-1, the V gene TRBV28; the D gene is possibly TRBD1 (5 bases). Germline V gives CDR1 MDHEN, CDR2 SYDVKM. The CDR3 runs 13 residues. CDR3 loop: CASSSPVGGVAFF. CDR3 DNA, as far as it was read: TGTGCCAGCAGTTCCCCGGTGGGGGGGGTA.

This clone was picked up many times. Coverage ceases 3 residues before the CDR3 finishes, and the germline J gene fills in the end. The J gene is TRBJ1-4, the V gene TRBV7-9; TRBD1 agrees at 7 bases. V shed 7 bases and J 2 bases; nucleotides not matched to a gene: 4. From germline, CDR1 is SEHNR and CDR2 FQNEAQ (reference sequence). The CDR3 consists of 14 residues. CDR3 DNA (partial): TGTGCCAGCATCAAGACAGGGACTAATGAAAAA. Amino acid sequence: CASIKTGTNEK. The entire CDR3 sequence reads CASIKTGTNEKLFF.

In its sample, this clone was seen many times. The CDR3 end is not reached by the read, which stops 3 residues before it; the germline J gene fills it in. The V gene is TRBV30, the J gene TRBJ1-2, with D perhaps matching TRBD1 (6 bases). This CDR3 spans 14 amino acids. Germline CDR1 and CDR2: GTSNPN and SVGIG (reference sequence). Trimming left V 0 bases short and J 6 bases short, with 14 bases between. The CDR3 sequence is CAWSVIGGGDGYTF. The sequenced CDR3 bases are TGTGCCTGGAGTGTAATCGGGGGGGGCGATGGC.

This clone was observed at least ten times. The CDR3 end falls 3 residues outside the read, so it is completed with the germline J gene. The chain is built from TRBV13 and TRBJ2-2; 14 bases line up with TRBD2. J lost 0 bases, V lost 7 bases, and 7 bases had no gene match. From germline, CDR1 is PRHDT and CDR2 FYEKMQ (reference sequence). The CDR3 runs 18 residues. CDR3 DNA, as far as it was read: TGTGCCAGCACGACTAGCGGGGGGGAAGAAGCGAACACCGGGGAG. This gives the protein CASTTSGGEEANTGE. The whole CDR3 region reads CASTTSGGEEANTGELFF.

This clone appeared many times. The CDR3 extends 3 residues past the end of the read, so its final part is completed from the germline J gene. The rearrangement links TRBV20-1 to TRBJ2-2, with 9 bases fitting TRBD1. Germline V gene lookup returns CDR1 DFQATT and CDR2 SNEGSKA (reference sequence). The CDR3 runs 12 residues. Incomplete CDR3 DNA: TGCAGCGCGAAGGACAGGGGCGGGGAG. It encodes CSAKDRGGE. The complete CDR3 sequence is CSAKDRGGELFF.

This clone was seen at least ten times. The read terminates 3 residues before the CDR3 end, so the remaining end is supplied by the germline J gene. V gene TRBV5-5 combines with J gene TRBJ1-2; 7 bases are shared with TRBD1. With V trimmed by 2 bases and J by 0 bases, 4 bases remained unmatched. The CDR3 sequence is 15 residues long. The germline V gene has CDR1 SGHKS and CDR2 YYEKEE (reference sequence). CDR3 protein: CASSLQGSANYGYTF. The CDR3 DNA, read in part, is TGTGCCAGCAGCTTACAGGGGAGCGCTAACTATGGC. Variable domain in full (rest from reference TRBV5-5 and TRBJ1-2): DAGVTQSPTHLIKTRGQQVTLRCSPISGHKSVSWYQQVLGQGPQFIFQYYEKEERGRGNFPDRFSARQFPNYSSELNVNALLLGDSALYLCASSLQGSANYGYTFGSGTRLTVV.

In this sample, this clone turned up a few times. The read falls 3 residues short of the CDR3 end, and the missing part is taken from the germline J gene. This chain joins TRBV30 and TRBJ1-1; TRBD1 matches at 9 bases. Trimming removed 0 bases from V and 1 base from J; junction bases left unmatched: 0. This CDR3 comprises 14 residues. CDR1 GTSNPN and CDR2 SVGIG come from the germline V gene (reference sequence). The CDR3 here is CAWSVDRGNTEAFF. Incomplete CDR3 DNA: TGTGCCTGGAGTGTGGACAGGGGGAACACTGAA.

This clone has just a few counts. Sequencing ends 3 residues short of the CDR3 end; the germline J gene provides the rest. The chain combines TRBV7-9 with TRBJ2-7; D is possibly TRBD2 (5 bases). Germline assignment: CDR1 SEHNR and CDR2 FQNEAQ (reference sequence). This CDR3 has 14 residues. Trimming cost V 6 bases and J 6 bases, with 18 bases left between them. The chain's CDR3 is CASRTIEGAGEQYF. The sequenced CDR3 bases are TGTGCCAGCAGGACTATCGAGGGAGCAGGCGAG.

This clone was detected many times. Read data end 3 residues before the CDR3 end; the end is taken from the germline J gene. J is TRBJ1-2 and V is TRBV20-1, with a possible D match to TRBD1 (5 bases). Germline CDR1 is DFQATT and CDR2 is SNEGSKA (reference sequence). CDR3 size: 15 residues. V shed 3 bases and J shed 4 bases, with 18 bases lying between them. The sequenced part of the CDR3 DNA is TGCAGTGCTAGCTCAGGGCGATCACCTACCTATGGC. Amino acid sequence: CSASSGRSPTYG. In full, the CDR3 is CSASSGRSPTYGYTF.

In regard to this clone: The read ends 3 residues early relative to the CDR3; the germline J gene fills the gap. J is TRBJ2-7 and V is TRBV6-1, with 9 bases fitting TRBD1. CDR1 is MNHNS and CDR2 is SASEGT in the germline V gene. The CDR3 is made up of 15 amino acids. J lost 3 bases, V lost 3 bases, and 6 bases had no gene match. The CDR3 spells CASSDGTGSFYEQYF. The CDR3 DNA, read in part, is TGTGCCAGCAGTGATGGGACAGGGTCGTTCTACGAG.

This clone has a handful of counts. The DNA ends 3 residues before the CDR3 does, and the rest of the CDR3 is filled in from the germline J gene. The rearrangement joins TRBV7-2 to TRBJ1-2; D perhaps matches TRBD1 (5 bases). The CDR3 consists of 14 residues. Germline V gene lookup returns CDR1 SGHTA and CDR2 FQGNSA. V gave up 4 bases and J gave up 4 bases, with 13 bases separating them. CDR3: CASSSDQGIYGYTF. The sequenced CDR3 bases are TGTGCCAGCAGCTCGGATCAGGGAATCTATGGC. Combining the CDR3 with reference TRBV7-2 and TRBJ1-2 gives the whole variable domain GAGVSQSPSNKVTEKGKDVELRCDPISGHTALYWYRQSLGQGLEFLIYFQGNSAPDKSGLPSDRFSAERTGGSVSTLTIQRTQQEDSAVYLCASSSDQGIYGYTFGSGTRLTVV.

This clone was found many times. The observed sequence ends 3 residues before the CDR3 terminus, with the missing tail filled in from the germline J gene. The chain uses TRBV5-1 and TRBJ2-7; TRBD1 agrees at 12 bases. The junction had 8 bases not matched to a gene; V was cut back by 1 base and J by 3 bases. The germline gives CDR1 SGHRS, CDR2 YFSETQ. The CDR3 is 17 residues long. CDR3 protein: CASSLFGTGGMDYEQYF. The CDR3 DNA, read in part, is TGCGCCAGCAGCTTGTTTGGGACAGGGGGCATGGACTACGAG.

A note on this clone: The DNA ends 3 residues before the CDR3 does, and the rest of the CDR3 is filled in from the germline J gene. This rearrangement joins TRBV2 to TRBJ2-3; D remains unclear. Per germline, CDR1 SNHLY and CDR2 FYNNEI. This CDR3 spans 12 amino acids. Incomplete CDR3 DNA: TGTGCCAGCAGTACCCGACAAGAGACG. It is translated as CASSTRQET. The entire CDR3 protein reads CASSTRQETQYF. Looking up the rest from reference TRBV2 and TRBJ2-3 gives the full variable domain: EPEVTQTPSHQVTQMGQEVILRCVPISNHLYFYWYRQILGQKVEFLVSFYNNEISEKSEIFDDQFSVERPDGSNFTLKIRSTKLEDSAMYFCASSTRQETQYFGPGTRLTVL.